Described below is a single TCR beta chain sequence and its context. The V and J ends lost 8 bases and 7 bases respectively, with 20 bases between them. Germline V gene sequence: CDR1 SNHLY, CDR2 FYNNEI. This CDR3 has 14 residues. These data are taken from a study of blood T cell repertoires in COVID-19. Across the study: Some COVID-19 samples were acute and others convalescent; all came from the United States, Italy and Spain. The cDNA or gDNA used as material had been derived from T cells, B-cell-depleted T cells, or PBMCs.

Self-reported history from a screening survey and questionnaire set each donor's cohort. Clones were sequenced by immunoSEQ multiplex PCR, and TCRdb holds only the in-frame ones, with some missing. In the table there are some 340,000 clones, around 87% of which are singletons. This chain joins TRBV2 and TRBJ1-2, with D uncertain. Sequenced input: PBMCs or T cells enriched from blood (not recorded which). The TCR sequence derives from a woman aged 25 to 39 who had recovered from COVID-19. The CDR3 spells CASGLSRDKAGYTF. In DNA form, the CDR3 reads TGTGCCAGCGGACTCTCGAGGGATAAGGCTGGCTACACCTTC.